The 22 T cell receptor beta chains given below trace back to one sample, sequenced in a study of T-cell reconstitution after alpha-beta-depleted transplantation in children. Unique molecular identifiers were used to barcode this TCRbeta library. TCRdb fed the PCR reads into MiXCR, producing one record per CDR3 protein. The table has 240,000 or so distinct CDR3 sequences, around 11% seen once. This specimen was PBMCs from the stem cell graft donor, taken from the stem cell graft. The receptors derive from a human donor who donated a stem cell graft to a child with acute lymphoblastic leukemia.

This clonotype was recorded at least ten times. This chain uses TRBV10-3 with TRBJ2-7; 8 bases map to TRBD1. V shed 4 bases, J shed 3 bases, and the junction held 5 bases outside the gene matches. Germline V lookup: CDR1 ENHRY, CDR2 SYGVKD. The CDR3 spans 14 residues. The CDR3: CAISGGQEFYEQYF. In DNA form, the CDR3 reads TGTGCCATCAGTGGGGGACAGGAGTTCTACGAGCAGTACTTC.

There are a few counts of this clonotype. The V call is TRBV6-5, the J call TRBJ2-3; 8 bases match TRBD1. After removal of 4 bases from V and 0 bases from J, the junction contained 9 bases not matched to a gene. The CDR3 extends over 17 amino acids. Germline-derived CDR1 and CDR2 are MNHEY and SVGAGI. DNA of the CDR3: TGTGCCAGCAGTTTAACGACAGGGGCTTCTAGCACAGATACGCAGTATTTT. This encodes CASSLTTGASSTDTQYF.

This clonotype was seen at least ten times. V and J are TRBV20-1 and TRBJ1-2; D not certain. This CDR3 has 12 residues. The V gene lost 1 base and the J gene lost 6 bases, with 9 bases spanning the gap. Germline CDR1 and CDR2: DFQATT and SNEGSKA (reference sequence). The CDR3 here is CSARGSIDGYTF. For the CDR3, the DNA is TGCAGTGCTAGAGGGTCCATCGATGGCTACACCTTC.

This clonotype has at least ten counts. The chain uses TRBV14 and TRBJ2-5; 7 bases align to TRBD1. This CDR3 has 19 residues. Germline-derived CDR1 and CDR2 are SGHDN and FVKESK. V was pared by 0 bases and J by 4 bases, with 17 bases of the junction left unmatched. The CDR3 is CASSQDLGSTGRRRETQYF. The CDR3 nucleotides are TGTGCCAGCAGCCAAGATCTGGGCTCGACAGGGCGGAGAAGAGAGACCCAGTACTTC.

The chain is built from TRBV12-3 or TRBV12-4 and TRBJ2-1; 11 positions match TRBD2. The V segment lost 6 bases and the J segment 3 bases; nucleotides outside the gene matches: 10. The CDR3 sequence is 17 residues long. DNA of the CDR3: TGTGCCAGCAGACCCCATCAGGGACTAGCGGACTACAATGAGCAGTTCTTC. It specifies CASRPHQGLADYNEQFF.

In this sample, this clonotype turned up many times. J is TRBJ1-1 and V is TRBV6-2 or TRBV6-3; a weak D match, TRBD1 (6 bases). Trimming took 7 bases from V and 5 from J, leaving 17 bases between them. The germline CDR1 and CDR2 sequences are MNHEY and SVGEGT. CDR3 size: 14 residues. The CDR3 coding sequence is TGTGCCAGCACGGTAGGGGGGATCGGAACTGAAGCTTTCTTT. It encodes CASTVGGIGTEAFF.

This clonotype was detected many times. The chain combines TRBV25-1 with TRBJ1-1; D is ambiguous. The CDR3 sequence is 15 residues long. The germline V gene encodes CDR1 MGHDK and CDR2 SYGVNS. V lost 1 base and J lost 7, with 16 bases in between. Here the CDR3 DNA reads TGTGCCAGCAGTGAATTTGGTGGGGAAGGCCTTGAAGCTTTCTTT. It specifies CASSEFGGEGLEAFF.

This clonotype was seen many times. The CDR3 reads CASSVEAYTGELFF. The CDR3 region has the DNA TGTGCCAGCAGCGTAGAAGCTTACACCGGGGAGCTGTTTTTT. The J gene is TRBJ2-2, the V gene TRBV9; no clear D. The CDR3 spans 14 residues. V was shortened by 0 bases and J by 3 bases, with 6 bases between the two germline ends. The germline gives CDR1 SGDLS, CDR2 YYNGEE.

This clonotype was detected many times. The rearrangement links TRBV20-1 to TRBJ2-3; 7 nucleotides line up with TRBD2. The CDR3 spans 14 residues. The ends lost 6 bases at V and 5 bases at J; junction bases unmatched: 11. CDR1 and CDR2 from the germline V gene are DFQATT and SNEGSKA (reference sequence). The CDR3 spells CSAPSGGVRDTQYF. Written as DNA, the CDR3 is TGCAGTGCCCCTAGTGGGGGGGTCAGAGATACGCAGTATTTT.

The rearrangement joins TRBV20-1 to TRBJ2-2, with TRBD2 identical over 11 bases. Trimming at V came to 3 bases and at J to 3 bases, leaving 9 bases not matched to a gene. Germline lookup yields CDR1 DFQATT and CDR2 SNEGSKA (reference sequence). CDR3 length equals 17 residues. The CDR3 loop reads CSAREPLAGVDTGELFF. The DNA for the CDR3 is TGCAGTGCTAGGGAGCCACTAGCGGGAGTAGACACCGGGGAGCTGTTTTTT.

This clonotype was seen a few times. The gene calls are TRBV5-6 and TRBJ2-1; 14 nucleotides agree with TRBD2. The CDR3 extends over 18 amino acids. V lost 4 bases to trimming and J lost 4 bases; unmatched junction nucleotides: 10. Germline CDR1 is SGHDT and CDR2 is YYEEEE. The CDR3, as DNA: TGTGCCAGCAGCCAGGGACTAGCGGGAGTATGGGCGTACAATGAGCAGTTCTTC. This encodes CASSQGLAGVWAYNEQFF. The variable domain in full, with the rest retrieved from reference TRBV5-6 and TRBJ2-1, is DAGVTQSPTHLIKTRGQQVTLRCSPKSGHDTVSWYQQALGQGPQFIFQYYEEEERQRGNFPDRFSGHQFPNYSSELNVNALLLGDSALYLCASSQGLAGVWAYNEQFFGPGTRLTVL.

This clonotype was seen a few times. The genes are TRBV19 and TRBJ2-3; D possibly corresponds to TRBD2 (5 bases). Germline V lookup: CDR1 LNHDA, CDR2 SQIVND (reference sequence). V was shortened by 6 bases and J by 4 bases, with 17 bases between the two germline ends. This CDR3 is 15 amino acids long. The CDR3 reads CASSWGARGADTQYF. CDR3 DNA sequence: TGTGCCAGTAGCTGGGGAGCCCGGGGTGCAGATACGCAGTATTTT.

The J gene is TRBJ1-1, the V gene TRBV29-1; no firm D call. The CDR3 loop spans 11 amino acids. Germline CDR1 reads SQVTM; CDR2 reads ANQGSEA. Trimming removed 3 bases at V and 9 bases at J, with 11 bases between. CDR3 DNA sequence: TGCAGCGTTGATGGGATCCCACAAGCTTTCTTT. Translation: CSVDGIPQAFF.

This clonotype was picked up many times. The V gene is TRBV7-7, the J gene TRBJ2-1, with a tentative D call TRBD1 (5 bases). The CDR3 is 12 residues long. Germline V gene data show CDR1 as SSHAT and CDR2 as FNYEAQ (reference sequence). Trimming left V 5 bases short and J 8 bases short, with 10 bases between. The CDR3 DNA follows: TGTGCCAGCAGCCCAGGGCTAGATGAGCAGTTCTTC. It specifies CASSPGLDEQFF.

Many counts were recorded for this clonotype. This sequence joins TRBV27 and TRBJ1-6, with D maybe TRBD1 (5 bases). The CDR3 length is 15 residues. The V and J ends lost 3 bases and 6 bases respectively, with 12 bases between them. Per the germline V gene, CDR1 is MNHEY and CDR2 is SMNVEV (reference sequence). CDR3 region: CASSFGRGFNSPLHF. CDR3 in DNA: TGTGCCAGCAGTTTTGGGAGGGGATTTAATTCACCCCTCCACTTT.

The table lists this clonotype with a few counts. The V gene is TRBV18, the J gene TRBJ2-6; D call uncertain. The CDR3 extends over 16 amino acids. V lost 3 bases and J 1 base, leaving 10 bases between the germline ends. In germline, CDR1 is KGHSH, CDR2 LQKENI. As DNA, the CDR3 is TGTGCCAGCTCACCTCGGACGGGTTCTGGGGCCAACGTCCTGACTTTC. It translates to CASSPRTGSGANVLTF.

This clonotype was seen many times. The chain uses TRBV3-1 and TRBJ2-1; D ambiguous. CDR3 length equals 15 residues. Germline V CDR1 and CDR2: LGHDT, YNNKEL (reference sequence). The V and J ends lost 2 bases and 4 bases respectively, with 12 bases between them. The chain's CDR3 is CASSQNEYPYNEQFF. The DNA for the CDR3 is TGTGCCAGCAGCCAAAACGAGTATCCATACAATGAGCAGTTCTTC.

This chain connects TRBV20-1 to TRBJ2-3, with 12 bases aligning to TRBD2. CDR1 is DFQATT and CDR2 is SNEGSKA in the germline V gene (reference sequence). After removal of 6 bases from V and 2 bases from J, the junction contained 21 bases not matched to a gene. This CDR3 is built from 20 residues. CDR3 region: CSAEGPSGGAMLPVTDTQYF. For the CDR3, the DNA is TGCAGTGCCGAGGGTCCTAGCGGGGGGGCCATGTTGCCGGTCACAGATACGCAGTATTTT.

This clonotype was counted many times. The gene calls are TRBV27 and TRBJ2-6, with D perhaps TRBD1 (6 bases). V was trimmed by 6 bases and J by 2 bases, leaving 11 bases between them. This CDR3 is built from 15 residues. Germline CDR1 MNHEY, CDR2 SMNVEV (reference sequence). The CDR3 region has the DNA TGTGCCAGCAGCCTATCAGGGGCTGGGGCCAACGTCCTGACTTTC. The encoded protein is CASSLSGAGANVLTF.

Many counts were recorded for this clonotype. The genes are TRBV29-1 and TRBJ1-1; D uncertain. This CDR3 has 13 amino acids. Per the germline V gene, CDR1 is SQVTM and CDR2 is ANQGSEA. V was cut by 1 base and J by 3 bases, with 9 bases left in between. Here the CDR3 reads CSVEGLEHTEAFF. CDR3 DNA: TGCAGCGTTGAAGGTCTGGAGCACACTGAAGCTTTCTTT.

This clonotype was seen a handful of times. V is TRBV7-9 and J is TRBJ2-1; D may correspond to TRBD1 or TRBD2 (5 bases each). Trimming took off 7 bases at V and 6 bases at J, with 22 bases between the two ends. Germline V gives CDR1 SEHNR, CDR2 FQNEAQ (reference sequence). The CDR3 is made up of 16 amino acids. CDR3 nucleotide sequence: TGTGCCAGCATCCCCGTCGAACGGGACCTTCCCAATGAGCAGTTCTTC. Translating gives CASIPVERDLPNEQFF.

This clonotype was counted ten times or more. This chain joins TRBV20-1 and TRBJ2-3, with D tentatively TRBD1 or TRBD2 (5 bases each). Germline CDR1 is DFQATT and CDR2 is SNEGSKA (reference sequence). The V end was cut by 6 bases, the J end by 0 bases, with 16 bases between. This CDR3 contains 15 residues. DNA for the CDR3: TGCAGTGCCCCTGACGGGACCCTAAGCACAGATACGCAGTATTTT. It is translated as CSAPDGTLSTDTQYF.